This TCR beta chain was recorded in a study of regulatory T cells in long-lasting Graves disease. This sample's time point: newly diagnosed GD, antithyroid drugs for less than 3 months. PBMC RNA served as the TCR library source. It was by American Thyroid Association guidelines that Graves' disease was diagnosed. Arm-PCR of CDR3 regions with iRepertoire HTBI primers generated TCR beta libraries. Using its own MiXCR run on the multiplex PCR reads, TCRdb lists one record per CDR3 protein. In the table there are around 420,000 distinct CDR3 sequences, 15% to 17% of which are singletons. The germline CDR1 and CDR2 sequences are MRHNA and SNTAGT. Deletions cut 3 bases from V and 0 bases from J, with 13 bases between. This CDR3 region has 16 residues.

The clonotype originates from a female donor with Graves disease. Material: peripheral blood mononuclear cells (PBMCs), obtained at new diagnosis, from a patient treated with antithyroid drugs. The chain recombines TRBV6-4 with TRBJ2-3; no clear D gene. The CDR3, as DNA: TGTGCCAGCAGTGAGAAATGGAAGACTAGCACAGATACGCAGTATTTT. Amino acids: CASSEKWKTSTDTQYF.